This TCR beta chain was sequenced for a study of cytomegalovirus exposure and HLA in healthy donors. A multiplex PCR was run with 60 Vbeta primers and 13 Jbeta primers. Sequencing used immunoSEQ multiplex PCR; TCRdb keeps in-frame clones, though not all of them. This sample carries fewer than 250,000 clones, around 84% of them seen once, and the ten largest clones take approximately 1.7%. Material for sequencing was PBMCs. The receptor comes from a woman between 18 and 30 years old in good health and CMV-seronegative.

In DNA, the CDR3 is TGTGCCAGCAGTGGGGAGGCCAGCTCCTACGAGCAGTACTTC. It codes for CASSGEASSYEQYF. The chain uses TRBV2 and TRBJ2-7, with D possibly matching TRBD2 (6 bases). Trimming cost V 4 bases and J 0 bases, with 10 bases left between them. From germline, CDR1 is SNHLY and CDR2 FYNNEI. This CDR3 is 14 amino acids long.